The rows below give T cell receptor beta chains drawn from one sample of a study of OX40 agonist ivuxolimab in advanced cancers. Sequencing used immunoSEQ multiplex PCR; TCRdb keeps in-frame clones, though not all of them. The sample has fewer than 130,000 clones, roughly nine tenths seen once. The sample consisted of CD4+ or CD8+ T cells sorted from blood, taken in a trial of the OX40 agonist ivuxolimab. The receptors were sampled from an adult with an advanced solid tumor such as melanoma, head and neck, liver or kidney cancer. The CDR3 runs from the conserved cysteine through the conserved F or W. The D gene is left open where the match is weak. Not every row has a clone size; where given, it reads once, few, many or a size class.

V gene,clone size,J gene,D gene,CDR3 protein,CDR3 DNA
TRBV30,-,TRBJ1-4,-,CAWSEGPMAEKLFF,TGTGCCTGGAGTGAGGGCCCTATGGCTGAAAAACTGTTTTTT
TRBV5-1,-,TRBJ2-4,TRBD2,CASSRGEAKNIQYF,TGCGCCAGCAGCCGGGGGGAAGCCAAAAACATTCAGTACTTC
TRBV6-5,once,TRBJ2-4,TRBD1,CASSADRGFLNIQYF,TGTGCCAGCAGTGCGGACAGGGGGTTTCTAAACATTCAGTACTTC
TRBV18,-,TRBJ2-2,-,CASSGGTNTGELFF,TGTGCCAGCTCGGGGGGAACGAACACCGGGGAGCTGTTTTTT
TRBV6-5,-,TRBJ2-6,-,CASSRTSGANVLTF,TGTGCCAGCAGTCGGACCTCTGGGGCCAACGTCCTGACTTTC
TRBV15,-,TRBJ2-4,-,CATSSRSINAKNIQYF,TGTGCCACCAGCAGCCGCTCCATTAATGCCAAAAACATTCAGTACTTC
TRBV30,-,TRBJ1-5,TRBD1,CAWSVRGRGHGQPQHF,TGTGCCTGGAGTGTACGCGGCAGGGGGCATGGTCAGCCCCAGCATTTT
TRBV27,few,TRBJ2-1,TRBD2,CASSTLAGAERDEQFF,TGTGCCAGCAGTACCCTAGCGGGAGCTGAAAGAGATGAGCAGTTCTTC
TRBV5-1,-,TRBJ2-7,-,CASSPIGELSSYEQYF,TGCGCCAGCAGCCCAATTGGGGAGCTGAGCTCCTACGAGCAGTACTTC
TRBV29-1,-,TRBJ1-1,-,CSVRDTFFSEAFF,TGCAGCGTCAGGGACACCTTCTTTTCTGAAGCTTTCTTT
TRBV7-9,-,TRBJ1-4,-,CASSPGTYNEKLFF,TGTGCCAGCAGCCCCGGGACTTATAATGAAAAACTGTTTTTT
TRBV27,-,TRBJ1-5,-,CASSLTPGHRSNQPQHF,TGTGCCAGCAGTTTAACTCCGGGACACCGAAGCAATCAGCCCCAGCATTTT
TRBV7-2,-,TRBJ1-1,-,CASSLDRGSTEAFF,TGTGCCAGCAGCTTAGATAGGGGGAGCACTGAAGCTTTCTTT
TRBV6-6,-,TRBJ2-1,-,CASSYSNSPAEQFF,TGTGCCAGCAGTTACTCGAACTCCCCAGCTGAGCAGTTCTTC
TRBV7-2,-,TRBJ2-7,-,CASSAGTSGTYEQYF,TGTGCCAGCAGCGCCGGGACTTCGGGGACCTACGAGCAGTACTTC
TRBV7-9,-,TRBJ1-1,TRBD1,CASRHGQGASEAFF,TGTGCCAGCAGGCACGGACAGGGGGCATCTGAAGCTTTCTTT
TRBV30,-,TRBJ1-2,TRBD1,CAWSAGQGNYGYTF,TGTGCCTGGAGTGCGGGACAGGGCAACTATGGCTACACCTTC